This T cell receptor (beta chain) was identified in a study of multiple sclerosis patients with progressive multifocal leukoencephalopathy. The study, taken as a whole, reports: Most PML patients had lower entropy, suggesting less diverse TRB repertoires. Findings may reflect JC virus infection or just general immunocompromise.

Time point specified: more than five months of natalizumab therapy. Profiling relied on immunoSEQ multiplex PCR, and the TCRdb table lists in-frame clones only, not all of them. The table lists 29,000 or so clones, roughly 91% of them singletons. This clone was recorded only once. Antigen unknown. CDR3 length equals 15 residues. Per the germline V gene, CDR1 is SGHRS and CDR2 is YFSETQ. V trimming: 5 bases; J trimming: 5 bases; junction bases outside the gene matches: 11. This receptor was taken from a human donor with multiple sclerosis. The chain has TRBV5-1 and TRBJ2-7, with 9 bases matching TRBD2. The input for sequencing was PBMCs, taken from a patient treated with natalizumab. The CDR3: CASRKRGGRGNEQYF. CDR3 sequence (DNA): TGCGCCAGCAGGAAGAGGGGCGGGAGGGGGAACGAGCAGTACTTC.